This T cell receptor (beta chain) came from a study of T cells in Graves' hyperthyroidism and ophthalmopathy. Trimming took 2 bases from V and 3 from J; bases not matched to a gene: 4. Looked up from germline, CDR1 is MNHNS and CDR2 is SASEGT. The length of the CDR3 is 14 residues. TCR beta CDR3 regions were amplified from RNA transcripts. Carried out on the TCR CDR3, a first-round RT-PCR used the HTBI primer set. In TCRdb, the multiplex PCR reads were re-called with MiXCR into one record per CDR3 protein. The sample gives fewer than 550,000 distinct CDR3 sequences, roughly 25% of which show up once; roughly 10% is in the top ten.

This clonotype was sampled from a woman aged 25-40 years with Graves' ophthalmopathy. V is TRBV6-1 and J is TRBJ2-7; the match to TRBD1 covers 7 bases. The sample comprised blood. CDR3 DNA: TGTGCCAGCAGTGAAAGACAGGGACGCTACGAGCAGTACTTC. Amino acids: CASSERQGRYEQYF.